One and the same sample provided the 26 T cell receptor beta chains below, sequenced in a study of graft-versus-host responses after intestinal transplantation. TCRdb's table, derived via immunoSEQ multiplex PCR, lists solely in-frame clones and lacks some. The sample gives several thousand clones, just under 25% of which show up once; approximately 4% is in the top ten. The material was alloreactive CD4+ T cells from a mixed lymphocyte reaction culture, obtained before transplantation. Subset indicated: CFSE-low proliferating T cells sorted from roughly 6-day pre-transplant mixed lymphocyte reaction (GvH or HvG direction). Receptors originate from a human patient who was an organ donor for intestinal transplantation.

CDR3 nucleotides: TGTGCCAGCATCCCCAGTATGACCGACTACGAGCAGTACTTC. Translation: CASIPSMTDYEQYF. The V call is TRBV6-5, the J call TRBJ2-7; D gene uncertain. Trimming removed 7 bases from V and 3 bases from J, with 16 bases in between. This CDR3 has 14 amino acids. Germline loops: CDR1 MNHEY, CDR2 SVGAGI.

This chain joins TRBV7-1 and TRBJ2-6, with D perhaps assigned TRBD1 or TRBD2 (5 bases each). TRBV7-1 is an ORF; its function is uncertain. Trimming removed 5 bases from V and 5 bases from J, with 22 bases in between. This CDR3 comprises 18 residues. The CDR3 nucleotides read TGTGCCAGCAGCGAGATGGGACGAGGACAAAGTCGGGCCAACGTCCTGACTTTC. Translated, it gives CASSEMGRGQSRANVLTF.

This clone is large (0.1 to 1%) by share. The chain combines TRBV10-3 with TRBJ1-3, with a tentative D call TRBD1 (5 bases). The CDR3 runs 16 residues. V shed 4 bases and J shed 0 bases, with 13 bases lying between them. Germline V lookup: CDR1 ENHRY, CDR2 SYGVKD. Here the CDR3 reads CAISAVGLLSGNTIYF. CDR3 coding DNA: TGTGCCATCAGTGCGGTGGGACTCCTCTCTGGAAACACCATATATTTT.

This clone was picked up a small number of times. This chain's CDR3 is CSVGALLGGYTF. The DNA for the CDR3 is TGCAGCGTCGGCGCCCTCCTTGGGGGCTACACCTTC. The rearrangement uses TRBV29-1 and TRBJ1-2; unclear D gene. Trimming removed 6 bases at V and 8 bases at J, with 16 bases between. CDR3 length equals 12 residues. Germline V gene sequence: CDR1 SQVTM, CDR2 ANQGSEA.

Worth noting for this clone: A much larger clonotype is one base distant, so this may be a read error. This same CDR3 is encoded by further DNA sequences in the sample. The chain has TRBV5-4 and TRBJ2-2; D could derive from TRBD1 or TRBD2 (5 bases each). Germline V gene lookup returns CDR1 SGHNT and CDR2 YYREEE (reference sequence). This CDR3 is 13 amino acids long. DNA of the CDR3: TGTGCCAGCAGCCTGGGGCTCACCGGGGAGCTGTTTTTC. It is translated as CASSLGLTGELFF.

The chain combines TRBV14 with TRBJ2-3; either TRBD1 or TRBD2 may supply D (5 bases each). V gave up 1 base and J gave up 3 bases, with 29 bases separating them. The CDR3 contains 21 residues. Looked up from germline, CDR1 is SGHDN and CDR2 is FVKESK. The CDR3 nucleotides read TGTGCCAGCAGCCAAGTAATTTGGTGGATTGTCGGGGCAGGGCAAACAGATACGCAGTATTTT. Translation gives CASSQVIWWIVGAGQTDTQYF.

Within the sample, this clone is medium-sized. This chain joins TRBV30 and TRBJ1-4; D uncertain. Per germline, CDR1 GTSNPN and CDR2 SVGIG (reference sequence). With 0 bases removed from V and 2 bases from J, the gap between germline ends came to 7 bases. The CDR3 totals 14 residues. The CDR3 coding sequence is TGTGCCTGGAGTGTTCCACGGACTAATGAAAAACTGTTTTTT. This encodes CAWSVPRTNEKLFF.

V gene TRBV27 combines with J gene TRBJ2-7; no reliable D call. Trimming left V 0 bases short and J 3 bases short, with 6 bases between. CDR1 is MNHEY, CDR2 SMNVEV, per germline (reference sequence). The CDR3 is 13 amino acids. The CDR3 spells CASSLSGFYEQYF. The DNA of the CDR3 is TGTGCCAGCAGTTTATCGGGATTCTACGAGCAGTACTTC.

The chain employs TRBV7-9 and TRBJ1-5; the match to TRBD1 covers 10 bases. The CDR3 runs 13 residues. Germline loops: CDR1 SEHNR, CDR2 FQNEAQ (reference sequence). V was pared by 5 bases and J by 6 bases, with 1 base of the junction left unmatched. The CDR3 nucleotides read TGTGCCAGCAGCAGGGACAGGGGTCAGCCCCAGCATTTT. This encodes CASSRDRGQPQHF.

This rearrangement joins TRBV7-2 to TRBJ1-6; 9 bases are a match to TRBD1. The CDR3 loop spans 15 amino acids. V lost 1 base, J lost 10 bases, and 5 bases stayed unmatched. Germline CDR1 reads SGHTA; CDR2 reads FQGNSA. CDR3 region: CASSLGTGVRSPLHF. The CDR3 coding sequence is TGTGCCAGCAGCTTAGGGACAGGGGTACGGTCACCCCTCCACTTT.

The rearrangement links TRBV11-3 to TRBJ2-7; D gene ambiguous. The CDR3 is 14 amino acids. Germline V gene lookup returns CDR1 SGHNT and CDR2 YENEEA. V was trimmed by 3 bases and J by 0 bases, leaving 9 bases between them. This CDR3 is CASSFSSNSYEQYF. In nucleotides, the CDR3 is TGTGCCAGCAGCTTCTCTTCTAACTCCTACGAGCAGTACTTC.

This clone qualifies as medium-sized (0.01 to 0.1%). CDR3 residues: CASSRLSSYNEQFF. CDR3 DNA sequence: TGTGCCAGCAGCCGACTGAGCTCCTACAATGAGCAGTTCTTC. This chain connects TRBV28 to TRBJ2-1; no firm D call. Germline V lookup: CDR1 MDHEN, CDR2 SYDVKM. The CDR3 loop spans 14 amino acids. Trimming took off 6 bases at V and 0 bases at J, with 9 bases between the two ends.

This clone has just a few counts. V usage is TRBV6-9 and J usage is TRBJ2-1; weak D call: TRBD2 (6 bases). The germline V and J ends were trimmed by 8 bases and 10 bases, with 15 bases remaining between them. The CDR3 extends over 12 amino acids. The germline gives CDR1 MNHGY, CDR2 SVAAGI. DNA of the CDR3: TGTGCCAGCTGGAGGGCCCCCCACGAGCAGTTCTTC. Residues: CASWRAPHEQFF.

V usage is TRBV18 and J usage is TRBJ2-7; 12 nucleotides align to TRBD2. The V and J ends lost 6 bases and 3 bases, in that order; junction bases with no gene match: 6. Germline V gene data show CDR1 as KGHSH and CDR2 as LQKENI. CDR3 length equals 15 residues. The CDR3 sequence is CASSGTSGRSYEQYF. The CDR3, as DNA: TGTGCCAGCTCCGGTACTAGCGGGAGGAGCTACGAGCAGTACTTC.

This clone was detected a few times. V usage is TRBV5-4 and J usage is TRBJ1-1, with D unclear. This CDR3 region has 16 residues. The germline CDR1 and CDR2 sequences are SGHNT and YYREEE (reference sequence). Trimming took 0 bases from V and 3 from J, leaving 15 bases between them. CDR3 nucleotide sequence: TGTGCCAGCAGCTTGGGTCTCCCGGGAGCGCACACTGAAGCTTTCTTT. It encodes CASSLGLPGAHTEAFF.

This clone appeared a few times. The CDR3 sequence: CASSVLYAGTSGTVEQFF. The CDR3 DNA follows: TGTGCCAGCAGCGTCCTCTATGCCGGGACTAGCGGGACGGTTGAGCAGTTCTTC. J is TRBJ2-1 and V is TRBV9, with 13 positions matching TRBD2. Germline V gene sequence: CDR1 SGDLS, CDR2 YYNGEE. This CDR3 has 18 residues. The V gene end was trimmed by 2 bases and the J gene end by 9 bases; junction bases not matched to a gene: 14.

This clone was seen a single time. The J gene is TRBJ2-2, the V gene TRBV7-2, with D possibly being TRBD2 (6 bases). Germline assignment: CDR1 SGHTA and CDR2 FQGNSA. V was clipped by 5 bases and J by 4 bases, with 14 bases between them. This CDR3 has 15 amino acids. The CDR3 loop is CASSPWGVSTGELFF. CDR3 DNA: TGTGCCAGCAGCCCCTGGGGGGTCTCCACCGGGGAGCTGTTTTTT.

This clone turned up a few times. J is TRBJ2-3 and V is TRBV18, with TRBD2 matching 13 bases. J gave up 1 base and V 11 bases, and 9 bases lay outside the gene matches. CDR3 size: 16 residues. Germline V gives CDR1 KGHSH, CDR2 LQKENI. The CDR3 DNA sequence: TGTGCCTCGGGGACTAGCGGGATGATTGGCACAGATACGCAGTATTTT. It encodes CASGTSGMIGTDTQYF.

V usage is TRBV11-3 and J usage is TRBJ2-3; D is uncertain. Germline lookup yields CDR1 SGHNT and CDR2 YENEEA. With 3 bases removed from V and 4 bases from J, the gap between germline ends came to 5 bases. This CDR3 is 12 amino acids long. The CDR3 protein is CASSFAADTQYF. DNA of the CDR3: TGTGCCAGCAGCTTTGCGGCAGATACGCAGTATTTT.

Only a few counts were recorded for this clone. The chain has TRBV7-2 and TRBJ2-1; 9 positions agree with TRBD2. The V gene end was trimmed by 4 bases and the J gene end by 10 bases; junction bases not matched to a gene: 5. This CDR3 has 13 residues. Looked up from germline, CDR1 is SGHTA and CDR2 is FQGNSA. CDR3 loop: CASSSASGTEQFF. The DNA of the CDR3 is TGTGCCAGCAGCTCAGCTAGCGGGACAGAGCAGTTCTTC.

This chain links TRBV18 with TRBJ1-2; 8 bases are a match to TRBD1. This CDR3 comprises 13 residues. V was pared by 1 base and J by 6 bases, with 1 base of the junction left unmatched. CDR1 is KGHSH and CDR2 is LQKENI in the germline V gene. CDR3 sequence: CASSPLTGDGYTF. The DNA for the CDR3 is TGTGCCAGCTCACCACTGACAGGGGATGGCTACACCTTC.

The chain uses TRBV19 and TRBJ2-1; D may be TRBD2 (7 bases). Germline CDR1 and CDR2: LNHDA and SQIVND (reference sequence). Trimming took off 4 bases at V and 2 bases at J, with 18 bases between the two ends. This CDR3 is built from 17 residues. The CDR3 DNA reads as TGTGCCAGTAGTACGGTGGGGGGGGCAGGGGCCTACAATGAGCAGTTCTTC. Amino acids: CASSTVGGAGAYNEQFF. Together with reference TRBV19 and TRBJ2-1, the CDR3 gives the full variable domain: DGGITQSPKYLFRKEGQNVTLSCEQNLNHDAMYWYRQDPGQGLRLIYYSQIVNDFQKGDIAEGYSVSREKKESFPLTVTSAQKNPTAFYLCASSTVGGAGAYNEQFFGPGTRLTVL.

Written as DNA, the CDR3 is TGTGCCATCAGACCACCGATCGGGGGGGACTACGAGCAGTACTTC. This gives the protein CAIRPPIGGDYEQYF. J is TRBJ2-7 and V is TRBV6-1; 8 bases are shared with TRBD2. With 10 bases clipped from V and 3 bases from J, the junction kept 14 bases outside the gene matches. Germline V gene data show CDR1 as MNHNS and CDR2 as SASEGT. The CDR3 length is 15 residues.

V usage is TRBV30 and J usage is TRBJ2-3, with a possible D match to TRBD2 (6 bases). The CDR3 has 15 amino acids. Germline CDR1 and CDR2: GTSNPN and SVGIG (reference sequence). Trimming took off 0 bases at V and 1 base at J, with 11 bases between the two ends. The CDR3 reads CAWSVGGWGTDTQYF. CDR3 nucleotides: TGTGCCTGGAGTGTCGGGGGTTGGGGCACAGATACGCAGTATTTT.

This clone was detected only a few times. The chain recombines TRBV18 with TRBJ2-7; no clear D. Trimming pared 4 bases from V and 6 bases from J, leaving 19 bases between. Germline CDR1 is KGHSH and CDR2 is LQKENI. This CDR3 region has 15 residues. The CDR3 reads CASSLGGPNHFEQYF. The CDR3 bases are TGTGCCAGCTCACTGGGTGGCCCAAACCACTTCGAGCAGTACTTC. Full variable domain (rest looked up from reference TRBV18 and TRBJ2-7): NAGVMQNPRHLVRRRGQEARLRCSPMKGHSHVYWYRQLPEEGLKFMVYLQKENIIDESGMPKERFSAEFPKEGPSILRIQQVVRGDSAAYFCASSLGGPNHFEQYFGPGTRLTVT.

The chain is built from TRBV6-4 and TRBJ1-2; D call uncertain. The CDR3 has 12 amino acids. Germline-derived CDR1 and CDR2 are MRHNA and SNTAGT. V was trimmed by 2 bases and J by 5 bases, leaving 6 bases between them. This chain's CDR3 is CASSDLRYGYTF. CDR3 in DNA: TGTGCCAGCAGTGACCTACGTTATGGCTACACCTTC.